The next 19 T cell receptor beta chains were all read from a single sample in a study of neoadjuvant anti-PD-1 for oral cavity cancer. This table comes from immunoSEQ multiplex PCR, and its TCRdb copy is limited to in-frame clones, with some not included. The sample has around 81,000 clones; less than 85% are singletons. This specimen was PBMCs, taken before nivolumab (anti-PD-1) treatment. The receptors come from a person aged 40 to 85 with oral cavity squamous cell carcinoma.

This clone came up once. This sequence joins TRBV6-5 and TRBJ2-6; 11 nucleotides align to TRBD1. V lost 8 bases to trimming and J lost 3 bases; unmatched junction nucleotides: 3. CDR1 and CDR2 (germline): MNHEY, SVGAGI. This CDR3 comprises 15 residues. Here the CDR3 reads CASGQGALGANVLTF. CDR3 sequence (DNA): TGTGCCAGCGGACAGGGGGCGCTTGGGGCCAACGTCCTGACTTTC.

The genes are TRBV11-2 and TRBJ2-7; D gene unclear. Germline V gene sequence: CDR1 SGHAT, CDR2 FQNNGV. CDR3 length: 14 amino acids. V lost 5 bases and J lost 6, with 17 bases in between. Here the CDR3 reads CASSPRGSSSEQYF. CDR3 bases: TGTGCCAGCAGCCCCAGAGGTAGTTCTAGCGAGCAGTACTTC.

This clone occurred once. Other DNA sequences in this sample translate to the same CDR3. The V and J genes are TRBV18 and TRBJ2-5; D remains ambiguous. Germline CDR1 reads KGHSH; CDR2 reads LQKENI. Between the trimmed V and J ends, which lost 3 bases and 5 bases, there was a span of 4 bases. The CDR3 sequence is 11 residues long. CDR3 loop: CASSPGETQYF. The CDR3 DNA reads TGTGCCAGCTCACCGGGGGAGACCCAGTACTTC.

CDR3: CASSGGGEQFF. CDR3 nucleotides: TGTGCCAGCAGTGGGGGCGGTGAGCAGTTCTTC. V and J are TRBV6-1 and TRBJ2-1, with D possibly being TRBD1 (5 bases). V was cut by 4 bases and J by 9 bases, with 7 bases left in between. The germline CDR1 and CDR2 sequences are MNHNS and SASEGT. This CDR3 region has 11 residues.

The rearrangement links TRBV29-1 to TRBJ2-1, with D maybe TRBD2 (5 bases). In germline, CDR1 is SQVTM, CDR2 ANQGSEA. The CDR3 has 14 amino acids. Between the trimmed V and J ends, which lost 3 bases and 8 bases, there was a span of 17 bases. CDR3 region: CSVDGDPGRDEQFF. For the CDR3, the DNA is TGCAGCGTTGATGGAGACCCGGGGAGAGATGAGCAGTTCTTC.

The CDR3 DNA is TGTGCCAGTAGTCCGACGCCTCAGGGGGAGACCCAGTACTTC. This gives the protein CASSPTPQGETQYF. The rearrangement joins TRBV19 to TRBJ2-5, with D tentatively TRBD1 (6 bases). This CDR3 comprises 14 residues. Per the germline V gene, CDR1 is LNHDA and CDR2 is SQIVND (reference sequence). V lost 5 bases and J lost 5, with 15 bases in between.

This clone was counted between two and nine times. The chain combines TRBV19 with TRBJ1-2, with 7 nucleotides matching TRBD1. CDR3 length: 15 amino acids. Trimming removed 3 bases from V and 4 bases from J; junction bases left unmatched: 8. CDR1 and CDR2 (germline): LNHDA, SQIVND (reference sequence). DNA of the CDR3: TGTGCCAGTAGTATTGGGCCAGGGGGAGTCTATGGCTACACCTTC. Translated: CASSIGPGGVYGYTF.

V and J are TRBV7-9 and TRBJ1-2; no firm D call. Germline assignment: CDR1 SEHNR and CDR2 FQNEAQ (reference sequence). The CDR3 sequence is 14 residues long. Trimming pared 5 bases from V and 1 base from J, leaving 11 bases between. The CDR3 DNA is TGTGCCAGCAGCAACAGCGGGGATAACTATGGCTACACCTTC. It yields the protein CASSNSGDNYGYTF.

The gene calls are TRBV6-5 and TRBJ2-7; D remains ambiguous. Trimming pared 6 bases from V and 3 bases from J, leaving 3 bases between. CDR1 is MNHEY, CDR2 SVGAGI, per germline. The CDR3 sequence is 10 residues long. The CDR3 region has the DNA TGTGCCAGCAGGAACTACGAGCAGTACTTC. As protein: CASRNYEQYF.

V usage is TRBV10-1 and J usage is TRBJ2-1; possibly TRBD2 for D (6 bases). V lost 2 bases, J lost 7 bases, and 9 bases lay in between. Germline V CDR1 and CDR2: WNHNN, SYGVQD (reference sequence). The CDR3 has 13 amino acids. The DNA for the CDR3 is TGCGCCAGCAGTGAGGGGGGGTCGAATGAGCAGTTCTTC. The encoded protein is CASSEGGSNEQFF.

V is TRBV10-3 and J is TRBJ2-2; no firm D call. The V end lost 5 bases, the J end lost 8 bases, and 18 bases lay between the germline ends. CDR3 length: 15 amino acids. Germline V gene sequence: CDR1 ENHRY, CDR2 SYGVKD. This CDR3 reads CAISNSNTGLGELFF. DNA of the CDR3: TGTGCCATCAGTAATTCCAACACCGGTTTAGGGGAGCTGTTTTTT.

The chain is built from TRBV19 and TRBJ1-5; 12 nucleotides align to TRBD1. The trim removed 5 bases at V and 4 bases at J, leaving 6 bases unmatched. Per the germline V gene, CDR1 is LNHDA and CDR2 is SQIVND (reference sequence). The CDR3 is 16 amino acids. In nucleotides, the CDR3 is TGTGCCAGTAGTCTCCGGGACAGGGGGCGGAATCAGCCCCAGCATTTT. It specifies CASSLRDRGRNQPQHF. The full variable domain, its missing parts supplied by reference TRBV19 and TRBJ1-5, is DGGITQSPKYLFRKEGQNVTLSCEQNLNHDAMYWYRQDPGQGLRLIYYSQIVNDFQKGDIAEGYSVSREKKESFPLTVTSAQKNPTAFYLCASSLRDRGRNQPQHFGDGTRLSIL.

The CDR3 here is CAWGGVLEAFF. The CDR3 bases are TGTGCCTGGGGGGGAGTGCTTGAAGCTTTCTTT. V gene TRBV30 combines with J gene TRBJ1-1; perhaps TRBD1 as D (5 bases). Between the trimmed V and J ends, which lost 5 bases and 7 bases, there was a span of 11 bases. CDR3 length: 11 amino acids. CDR1 and CDR2 (germline): GTSNPN, SVGIG (reference sequence).

J is TRBJ2-3 and V is TRBV25-1; the D is unclear. This CDR3 contains 13 residues. V shed 2 bases and J shed 3 bases, with 6 bases lying between them. Germline CDR1 and CDR2: MGHDK and SYGVNS. In nucleotides, the CDR3 is TGTGCCAGCAGTGAACCTCCTACAGATACGCAGTATTTT. Translation: CASSEPPTDTQYF.

In DNA, the CDR3 is TGTGCCACCAGCAGAAAGGGCTTCGCAGATACGCAGTATTTT. Its translation: CATSRKGFADTQYF. The J gene is TRBJ2-3, the V gene TRBV15; D remains ambiguous. Germline assignment: CDR1 LNHNV and CDR2 YYDKDF (reference sequence). The CDR3 consists of 14 residues. Trimming cost V 2 bases and J 4 bases, with 10 bases left between them.

The DNA of the CDR3 is TGTGCCAGCAGTCTTCTAGCGGGAGCGGGGGGAGAGACCCAGTACTTC. Translation gives CASSLLAGAGGETQYF. V usage is TRBV6-6 and J usage is TRBJ2-5; 10 bases match TRBD2. CDR3 length: 16 amino acids. The V gene's germline CDR1 is MNHNY and CDR2 SVGAGI (reference sequence). J was trimmed by 4 bases and V by 5 bases; bases with no gene match: 10.

This chain uses TRBV4-1 with TRBJ2-5; 8 nucleotides line up with TRBD2. Germline lookup yields CDR1 MGHRA and CDR2 YSYEKL. V was pared by 4 bases and J by 5 bases, with 12 bases of the junction left unmatched. The CDR3 length is 16 residues. DNA of the CDR3: TGCGCCAGCAGCCCCTTGATAGCGGGACCCCAGGAGACCCAGTACTTC. Residues: CASSPLIAGPQETQYF.

A single count supports this clone. The gene calls are TRBV5-1 and TRBJ1-5; a possible D gene is TRBD1 (5 bases). The CDR3 loop spans 16 amino acids. Germline lookup yields CDR1 SGHRS and CDR2 YFSETQ. The V and J ends lost 0 bases and 3 bases respectively, with 13 bases between them. CDR3 loop: CASSLGDASFNQPQHF. The DNA of the CDR3 is TGCGCCAGCAGCTTGGGGGACGCTTCTTTCAATCAGCCCCAGCATTTT.

The V and J genes are TRBV7-8 and TRBJ2-7; no firm D call. The V end was cut by 7 bases, the J end by 2 bases, with 18 bases between. Germline V CDR1 and CDR2: SGHVS, FQNEAQ. CDR3 length: 15 amino acids. The DNA for the CDR3 is TGTGCCAGCACCGGAAGGGTGGACGGGCCCTACGAGCAGTACTTC. Protein product: CASTGRVDGPYEQYF.